A single count supports the clone carrying this T cell receptor (beta chain). Methods used by the authors: Amplifying reference gene primers gave estimates of nucleated cell counts. Profiling relied on immunoSEQ multiplex PCR, and the TCRdb table lists in-frame clones only, not all of them. The V and J calls and clone size are taken from that table; D and trimming were inferred from the DNA. The sample records roughly 71,000 clones, less than 85% being singletons. The data were obtained in a study of blood T cell repertoires in COVID-19. On the study more broadly: COVID-19 samples, acute and convalescent, were from the United States, Italy and Spain. In each case, the material was cDNA or gDNA derived from T cells, B-cell-depleted T cells, or PBMCs.

V lost 0 bases and J lost 0, with 11 bases in between. This CDR3 has 16 residues. Germline CDR1 SGHDN, CDR2 FVKESK. The V call is TRBV14, the J call TRBJ1-1, with D possibly TRBD1 on 6 matching bases. The origin of this receptor is a woman older than 75 with acute or convalescent COVID-19. Sequenced sample: peripheral blood. In DNA form, the CDR3 reads TGTGCCAGCAGCCAAGATCGGCAGGGGTTGAACACTGAAGCTTTCTTT. It translates to CASSQDRQGLNTEAFF.